This T cell receptor (beta chain) appears in the sequencing data of a study of a mutant IDH1 vaccine in newly diagnosed glioma. Study-level information: Following radiotherapy alone, or alongside temozolomide cycles, vaccination was started after an interval of 4-6 weeks. The therapy given earlier, which was standard therapy, consisted of radiotherapy, temozolomide, or both, and most of the patients received both. Findings of the study overall: Vaccination elicited immune responses in roughly 93% of patients.

Germline CDR1 is MNHNS and CDR2 is SASEGT. V was pared by 4 bases and J by 6 bases, with 7 bases between. The CDR3 has 11 amino acids. Here immunoSEQ multiplex PCR was the method, and the copy in TCRdb shows in-frame clones only, minus some. This sample carries fewer than 75,000 clones, approximately 84% of them seen once, and the ten largest clones take approximately 9%. Worth noting for this clone: The antigen is undetermined.

Stated time point: week 11, during vaccination. Topical imiquimod was applied with each vaccine dose, which held 300 ug of mutant IDH1 20-mer peptide. Astrocytomas found in donors were new, WHO grade 3 or 4, IDH1-mutant and ATRX-lost. Here the sequenced sample was PBMCs, taken from a glioma patient whose treatment included an IDH1 peptide vaccine. This clonotype originated in a woman aged 45 to 65 with glioma. This chain links TRBV6-1 with TRBJ2-7; D is ambiguous. CDR3 sequence: CASSVKTEQYF. In DNA, the CDR3 is TGTGCCAGCAGTGTGAAGACCGAGCAGTACTTC.